This T cell receptor (beta chain) was profiled in a study of shared clonotypes between healthy human individuals. Study at large: A donor's plate count was three for CD4 naive and three for CD4 memory; CD8 naive had two and CD8 memory one.

The J segment lost 8 bases and the V segment lost 5 bases, leaving 8 bases of the junction unmatched. Germline CDR1 is MDHEN and CDR2 is SYDVKM. The CDR3 is 14 residues long. TCRdb's copy holds only in-frame clones and misses some; the assay was immunoSEQ multiplex PCR. The sample lists about 360,000 clones, less than 85% occurring once. The sequence was obtained from a man aged 25-45 years in good health. The genes are TRBV28 and TRBJ1-4, with 7 positions matching TRBD1. Sequenced sample: memory CD4+ T cells sorted from blood. The sample's subset: CD45RA-negative fraction. The CDR3 region is CASSPTGEGEKLFF. CDR3 nucleotide sequence: TGTGCCAGCAGTCCAACAGGGGAGGGGGAAAAACTGTTTTTT.